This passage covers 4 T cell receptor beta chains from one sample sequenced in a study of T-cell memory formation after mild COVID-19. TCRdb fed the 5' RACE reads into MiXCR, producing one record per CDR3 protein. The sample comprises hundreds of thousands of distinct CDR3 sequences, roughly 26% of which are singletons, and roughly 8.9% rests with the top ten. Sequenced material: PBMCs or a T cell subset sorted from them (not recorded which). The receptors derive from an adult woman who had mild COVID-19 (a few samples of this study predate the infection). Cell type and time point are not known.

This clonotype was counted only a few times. The CDR3 nucleotides are TGTGCCAGCAGCCCTTCTTGGGGGCTAGCCACTGAAGCTTTCTTT. It specifies CASSPSWGLATEAFF. The chain recombines TRBV7-2 with TRBJ1-1; a weak D match, TRBD1 (6 bases). The V and J ends lost 5 bases and 4 bases respectively, with 17 bases between them. From germline, CDR1 is SGHTA and CDR2 FQGNSA. This CDR3 contains 15 residues.

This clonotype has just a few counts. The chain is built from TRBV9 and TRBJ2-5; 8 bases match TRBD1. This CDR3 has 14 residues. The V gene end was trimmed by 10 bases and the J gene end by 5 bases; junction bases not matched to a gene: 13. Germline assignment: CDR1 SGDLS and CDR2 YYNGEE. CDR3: CASGRTGYIETQYF. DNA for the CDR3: TGTGCCTCAGGACGGACAGGGTACATTGAGACCCAGTACTTC. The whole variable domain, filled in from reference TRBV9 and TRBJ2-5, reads DSGVTQTPKHLITATGQRVTLRCSPRSGDLSVYWYQQSLDQGLQFLIQYYNGEERAKGNILERFSAQQFPDLHSELNLSSLELGDSALYFCASGRTGYIETQYFGPGTRLLVL.

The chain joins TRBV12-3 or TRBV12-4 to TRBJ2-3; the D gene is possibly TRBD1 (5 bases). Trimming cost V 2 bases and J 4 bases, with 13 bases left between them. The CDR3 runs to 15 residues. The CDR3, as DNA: TGTGCCAGCAGTTTACTAAACAGGATCGCAGATACGCAGTATTTT. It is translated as CASSLLNRIADTQYF.

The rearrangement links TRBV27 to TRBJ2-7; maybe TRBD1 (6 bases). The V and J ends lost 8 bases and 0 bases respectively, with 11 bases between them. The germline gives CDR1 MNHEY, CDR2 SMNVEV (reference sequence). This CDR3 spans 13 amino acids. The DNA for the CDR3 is TGTGCCAGCGGACAGCAGAGCTCCTACGAGCAGTACTTC. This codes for CASGQQSSYEQYF.